This T cell receptor beta chain was sequenced during a study of Ad26.COV2.S vaccination and SARS-CoV-2 variants. Whole-study results and caveats: Analyses of TCR breadth and depth may have underestimated total T cell responses. It was vaccine recipients, not placebo recipients, who had the higher spike-specific TCR breadth. Breadth measured for non-spike TCRs was similar across vaccine and placebo recipients.

This table comes from immunoSEQ multiplex PCR, and its TCRdb copy is limited to in-frame clones, with some not included. The table lists hundreds of thousands of clones, 90% to 95% of them singletons. V shed 4 bases and J 3 bases; nucleotides not matched to a gene: 14. The CDR3 loop spans 17 amino acids. The germline CDR1 and CDR2 sequences are SNHLY and FYNNEI. Note on this clone: Its antigen remains unknown.

The source was peripheral blood, collected after recovery from COVID-19. The receptor's source is a human donor who had recovered from COVID-19. The chain recombines TRBV2 with TRBJ2-5, with 7 bases lining up with TRBD1. The CDR3 region has the DNA TGTGCCAGCAGTGGGGGGACCGGGACAGTGAATAAAGAGACCCAGTACTTC. This encodes CASSGGTGTVNKETQYF.